These T cell receptor beta chains were read from a single sample in a study of shared clonotypes between healthy human individuals. Clones were sequenced by immunoSEQ multiplex PCR, and TCRdb holds only the in-frame ones, with some missing. The table lists about 600,000 clones, roughly 98% of them singletons. The sample comprised naive CD8+ T cells sorted from blood. These receptors originate from a man aged 25-45 years in good health. Each CDR3 is given with its conserved first and last residue. The D gene is left open where the match is weak. Clone size appears in some rows only: once, few, many, or a class for an expanded clone.

clone size	J gene	D gene	V gene	CDR3 DNA	CDR3 protein
.	TRBJ2-3	.	TRBV5-1	TGCGCCAGCAGCCATGACAGCACAGATACGCAGTATTTT	CASSHDSTDTQYF
.	TRBJ2-3	.	TRBV5-4	TGTGCCAGCAGCTTGGATACCCCCAACTACGCTAGCACAGATACGCAGTATTTT	CASSLDTPNYASTDTQYF
.	TRBJ2-2	.	TRBV5-6	TGTGCCAGCAGCGTGGTCGGAGGGCGGGAGCTGTTTTTT	CASSVVGGRELFF
once	TRBJ2-7	.	TRBV10-3	TGTGCCATCAGTGAGTCGTCCTACGAGCAGTACTTC	CAISESSYEQYF
.	TRBJ2-2	.	TRBV23-1	TGCGCCAGCAGTCATACTCCGGGACACCGAGGGTTCACCGGGGAGCTGTTTTTT	CASSHTPGHRGFTGELFF
.	TRBJ1-5	TRBD1	TRBV6-1	TGTGCCAGCAGTGAGTGGGACAGGGGAAATCAGCCCCAGCATTTT	CASSEWDRGNQPQHF
.	TRBJ2-1	.	TRBV29-1	TGCAGCTTAGGGGACCCCTCCTACAATGAGCAGTTCTTC	CSLGDPSYNEQFF
.	TRBJ1-2	.	TRBV2	TGTGCCAGCCGGACACGGGATGGCTACACCTTC	CASRTRDGYTF
.	TRBJ1-5	.	TRBV28	TGTGCCAGCAGTTTAATTCGCAGGAACCTCTTCCAGCCCCAGCATTTT	CASSLIRRNLFQPQHF
.	TRBJ2-7	TRBD1	TRBV27	TGTGCCAGCAGTTCCCTGACAGGGATAACCTACGAGCAGTACTTC	CASSSLTGITYEQYF
.	TRBJ2-1	TRBD2	TRBV7-9	TGTGCCAGCAGCTCCACGTGGGACAGACTAGCGGGAGTAGGGATTGAGCAGTTCTTC	CASSSTWDRLAGVGIEQFF
.	TRBJ2-7	TRBD2	TRBV5-5	TGTGCCAGCAGCCCAAGACTAGCGGGATTTTACGAGCAGTACTTC	CASSPRLAGFYEQYF
.	TRBJ2-5	.	TRBV29-1	TGCAGCGTTGTTGGGGCCATTACAGAGATCCAAGAGACCCAGTACTTC	CSVVGAITEIQETQYF
.	TRBJ2-7	.	TRBV7-2	TGTGCCAGCAGCCCCCAGGGCTCTCTTTACGAGCAGTACTTC	CASSPQGSLYEQYF
.	TRBJ2-1	TRBD2	TRBV9	TGTGCCAGCAGCGCAGGGACTAGCTACTACAATGAGCAGTTCTTC	CASSAGTSYYNEQFF
.	TRBJ2-1	TRBD1	TRBV7-6	TGTGCCAGCAGCTTCGGGACAGGTTACAATGAGCAGTTCTTC	CASSFGTGYNEQFF
once	TRBJ1-5	.	TRBV28	TGTGCCAGCAGTTTAGGGGCAACCTACGCCCTTTATCAGCCCCAGCATTTT	CASSLGATYALYQPQHF
.	TRBJ2-3	TRBD2	TRBV4-1	TGCGCCAGCAGCCAAGGGGGACTAGTCCAAGATACGCAGTATTTT	CASSQGGLVQDTQYF
once	TRBJ2-2	.	TRBV9	TGTGCCAGCAGCGATCCCCGCACCGGGGAGCTGTTTTTT	CASSDPRTGELFF
.	TRBJ2-1	.	TRBV27	TGTGCCAGCAGTTTAGGACTATCGGGCGATGAGCAGTTCTTC	CASSLGLSGDEQFF
.	TRBJ2-7	.	TRBV27	TGTGTCAGCAGTTTATCGGCCAGTCCCATCGAGCAGTACTTC	CVSSLSASPIEQYF
.	TRBJ2-7	.	TRBV7-9	TGTGCCAGCAGCTCCCTACTAGCAGCCTACGAGCAGTACTTC	CASSSLLAAYEQYF
.	TRBJ2-1	TRBD2	TRBV27	TGTGCCAGCAGTTCATATCTCACGAGCGGGAGTGAGCAGTTCTTC	CASSSYLTSGSEQFF
.	TRBJ2-7	.	TRBV4-2	TGTGCCAGCAGCCAAGAGTTCGAGCGCTCCTACGAGCAGTACTTC	CASSQEFERSYEQYF
.	TRBJ2-7	.	TRBV6-1	TGTGCCAGCAGTGGATATAGAGGACAGTCCTCCTACGAGCAGTACTTC	CASSGYRGQSSYEQYF
.	TRBJ2-2	TRBD2	TRBV7-6	TGTGCCAGCAGCCTACGACTAGCGGGAGGCCCCGGGGAGCTGTTTTTT	CASSLRLAGGPGELFF
.	TRBJ1-1	.	TRBV6-5	TGTGCCAGCCGGGATGTTACGAGTTTCACTGAAGCTTTCTTT	CASRDVTSFTEAFF
once	TRBJ2-7	TRBD1	TRBV27	TGTGCCAGCAGCGCCGGGACAGCACACTACGAGCAGTACTTC	CASSAGTAHYEQYF
.	TRBJ2-7	.	TRBV5-5	TGTGCCAGCAGCTTAGAAGGATATAGCTCCTACGAGCAGTACTTC	CASSLEGYSSYEQYF
.	TRBJ2-3	TRBD1	TRBV7-6	TGTGCCAGCAGCTTTCCAGGGGGTACCACAGATACGCAGTATTTT	CASSFPGGTTDTQYF
.	TRBJ2-6	.	TRBV27	TGTGCCAGCAGTCCTCTATTGTCTGGGGCCAACGTCCTGACTTTC	CASSPLLSGANVLTF
.	TRBJ2-1	TRBD2	TRBV7-6	TGTGCCAGCAGCTTAGTGGCGGGAGGCTCCAATGAGCAGTTCTTC	CASSLVAGGSNEQFF
.	TRBJ1-2	TRBD1	TRBV27	TGTGCCAGCACGTACAGGGGAACCTCTAACTATGGCTACACCTTC	CASTYRGTSNYGYTF
.	TRBJ1-5	.	TRBV27	TGTGCCAGCAGTCCCACAGGACAGCGGGAGAATCAGCCCCAGCATTTT	CASSPTGQRENQPQHF
.	TRBJ2-1	TRBD1	TRBV7-7	TGTGCTAGCAGCTTAGCAGCAGGGGGCAGGTACAATGAGCAGTTCTTC	CASSLAAGGRYNEQFF
.	TRBJ1-1	TRBD1	TRBV11-3	TGTGCCAGCAGTGTAGGACAGGGTTTGAACACTGAAGCTTTCTTT	CASSVGQGLNTEAFF
.	TRBJ2-7	TRBD1	TRBV7-9	TGTGCCAGCAGACCTAGACAGGGGGCCGACTACGAGCAGTACTTC	CASRPRQGADYEQYF
.	TRBJ2-5	TRBD1	TRBV9	TGTGCCAGCAGCGCATCACCGGGACAGGACCAAGAGACCCAGTACTTC	CASSASPGQDQETQYF
.	TRBJ1-1	.	TRBV4-1	TGCGCCAGCAGCTTACGGACAGATATGAACACTGAAGCTTTCTTT	CASSLRTDMNTEAFF
.	TRBJ2-1	TRBD2	TRBV27	TGTGCCAGCAGTATCGGACTAGCGACGAATGAGCAGTTCTTC	CASSIGLATNEQFF
.	TRBJ2-1	.	TRBV11-1	TGTGCCAGCAGCGCGCCGGGACTCCAAAATGAGCAGTTCTTC	CASSAPGLQNEQFF
once	TRBJ2-7	.	TRBV9	TGTGCCAGCAGCCTAGACAGCGAGCAGTACTTC	CASSLDSEQYF
.	TRBJ1-1	TRBD1	TRBV5-1	TGCGCCAGCAGCTTGGGACAGGGCCGTCTAGCATCTGAAGCTTTCTTT	CASSLGQGRLASEAFF
.	TRBJ1-5	.	TRBV10-3	TGTGCCATCAGTGCGACCGAGACAGTAAATCAGCCCCAGCATTTT	CAISATETVNQPQHF
.	TRBJ2-7	TRBD2	TRBV5-4	TGTGCCAGCAGATCGGAGGTAGCGGGAGATAACGAGCAGTACTTC	CASRSEVAGDNEQYF
.	TRBJ1-1	TRBD1	TRBV5-1	TGCGCCAGCAGCTTCGGGGACAGGGAAATGAACACTGAAGCTTTCTTT	CASSFGDREMNTEAFF
.	TRBJ2-7	.	TRBV6-5	TGTGCCAGCAGTTACTCGAAGTTGACAGGTTACTACGAGCAGTACTTC	CASSYSKLTGYYEQYF
once	TRBJ2-7	TRBD1	TRBV29-1	TGCAGTGTAACACGACAGGGTTTCACGGGTGAGCAGTACTTC	CSVTRQGFTGEQYF
.	TRBJ2-3	.	TRBV7-9	TGTGCCAGCAGCTTTTTGGGGGGCGGCACAGATACGCAGTATTTT	CASSFLGGGTDTQYF
.	TRBJ2-7	.	TRBV10-2	TGCGCCAGCAGTGAGTCGGAGGGCCCTAGTTACTACGAGCAGTACTTC	CASSESEGPSYYEQYF
.	TRBJ2-1	TRBD1	TRBV19	TGTGCCAGTAGTATAGAGACAGGGGACAATGAGCAGTTCTTC	CASSIETGDNEQFF
once	TRBJ1-2	TRBD1	TRBV6-1	TGTGCCAGCAGTGAAGCGTCAGGGGGCGGCTATGGCTACACCTTC	CASSEASGGGYGYTF
.	TRBJ2-7	.	TRBV11-1	TGTGCCAGCAGCACCTCCCCCAACTACGAGCAGTACTTC	CASSTSPNYEQYF
.	TRBJ2-7	TRBD2	TRBV27	TGTGCCAGCAGTTTATCGCGGGAGAAGTACGAGCAGTACTTC	CASSLSREKYEQYF
.	TRBJ2-6	TRBD2	TRBV28	TGTGCCAGCAGTTTAGGGCGGGGGACTGGGGCCAACGTCCTGACTTTC	CASSLGRGTGANVLTF
.	TRBJ2-3	TRBD2	TRBV18	TGTGCCAGCTCACCGAAGCTAGCGGGAGCTGCCACAGATACGCAGTATTTT	CASSPKLAGAATDTQYF
.	TRBJ2-7	.	TRBV10-2	TGCGCCAGCAGTGAAGGCGCCGAGCAGTACTTC	CASSEGAEQYF
.	TRBJ2-3	TRBD2	TRBV4-1	TGCGCCAGCAGCGAGTTTGCGGAGACTAGCGGGGACCGAGATACGCAGTATTTT	CASSEFAETSGDRDTQYF
.	TRBJ2-7	TRBD1	TRBV18	TGTGCCAGCTCACCGCCGACAGGGTTGTACGAGCAGTACTTC	CASSPPTGLYEQYF